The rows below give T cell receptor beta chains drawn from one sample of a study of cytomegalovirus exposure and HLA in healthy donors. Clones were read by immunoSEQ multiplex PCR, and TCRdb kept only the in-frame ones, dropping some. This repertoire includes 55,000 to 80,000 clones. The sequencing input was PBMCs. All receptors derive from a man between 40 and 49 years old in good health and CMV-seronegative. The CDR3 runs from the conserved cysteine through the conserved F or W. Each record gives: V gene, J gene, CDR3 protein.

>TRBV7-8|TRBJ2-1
CASSLRPFGLPSSYNEQFF
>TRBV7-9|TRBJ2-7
CASSTTRETYEQYF
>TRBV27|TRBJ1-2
CASSRTDNYGYTF
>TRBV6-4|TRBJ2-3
CASSDSAGGPDTQYF
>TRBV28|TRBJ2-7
CASSPDDRSYEQYF
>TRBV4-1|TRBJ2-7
CASSQGSGGPGWMQYF
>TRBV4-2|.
CASSNSGRKVYEQYF
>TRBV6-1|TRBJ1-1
CASSETQDPRRSTEAFF
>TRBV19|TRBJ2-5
CARNPTGQGQETQYF
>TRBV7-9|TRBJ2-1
CASSSPGTRRGEQFF
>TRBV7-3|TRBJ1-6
CASSSNTGVLHF
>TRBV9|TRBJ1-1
CASSPGGGGTEAFF
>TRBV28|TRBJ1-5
CASSPGPTGDRGQPQHF
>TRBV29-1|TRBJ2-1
CSVDGRAALNEQFF
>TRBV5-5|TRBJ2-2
CASSLAGRGAGELFF
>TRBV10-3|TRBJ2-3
CAISFGGGGTDTQYF
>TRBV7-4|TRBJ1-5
CARYSGMHQPQHF
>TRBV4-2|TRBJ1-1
CASSQELDPREAFF
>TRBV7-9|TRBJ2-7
CASSLARTGGREQYF
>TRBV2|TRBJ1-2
CASSDKGADLYGYTF
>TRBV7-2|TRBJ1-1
CASSLGQGEAFF
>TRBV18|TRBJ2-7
CASSPDRDAQYF
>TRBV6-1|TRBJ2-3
CASRTPGKVSDTQYF
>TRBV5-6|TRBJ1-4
CASSLPQGEGEKLFF
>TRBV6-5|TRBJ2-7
CASSSPRAGGSYEQYF
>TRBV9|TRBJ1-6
CASSRNTNSPLHF
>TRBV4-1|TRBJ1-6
CASSQEIGVERSPPHF
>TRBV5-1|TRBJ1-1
CASSPDRDTEAFF
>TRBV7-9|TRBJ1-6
CASSLGQGSSPLHF
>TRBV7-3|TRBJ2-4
CASSSSSGGGAKNIQYF
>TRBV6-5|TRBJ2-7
CASSSAGTADEQYF
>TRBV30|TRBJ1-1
CAWSQGNTEAFF
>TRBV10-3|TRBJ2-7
CAISESASSSPSEQYF
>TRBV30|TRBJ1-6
CAWSIGTLYNSPLHF
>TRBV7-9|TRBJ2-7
CASSFAGTPGNEQYF